The present T cell receptor (beta chain) was sequenced within a study of blood T cell repertoires in COVID-19. Germline V gene data show CDR1 as SGHRS and CDR2 as YFSETQ. This CDR3 comprises 17 residues. V shed 3 bases and J 5 bases; nucleotides not matched to a gene: 16. The sample holds one count of this clone. Source study methods: Cell counts per sample came from amplifying reference gene primers. Libraries were prepared by immunoSEQ multiplex PCR; TCRdb keeps only in-frame clonotypes and omits some of them. V, J and clone size reflect that table, while D and trimming were determined from the DNA. The sample lists a few hundred thousand clones; around 83% were seen once.

Sample: PBMCs or T cells enriched from blood (not recorded which). This chain connects TRBV5-1 to TRBJ2-7; 8 positions agree with TRBD2. The source of this sequence is a woman in her forties or fifties who had recovered from COVID-19. The CDR3 sequence is CASSSGGFGTRDHEQYF. In DNA form, the CDR3 reads TGCGCCAGCAGCTCCGGGGGCTTCGGGACTAGGGACCACGAGCAGTACTTC.